The clone carrying this T cell receptor (beta chain) is judged medium-sized. Germline assignment: CDR1 SNHLY and CDR2 FYNNEI. The CDR3 runs to 13 residues. V was cut by 8 bases and J by 0 bases, with 10 bases left in between. This record belongs to a study of graft-versus-host responses after intestinal transplantation. The authors plated roughly 200,000 CFSE-labeled responder cells with roughly 200,000 irradiated, violet-dye-labeled stimulator cells. Sequencing was performed with immunoSEQ multiplex PCR; in TCRdb, only in-frame clones are kept and a portion is missing. The data contain about 8,000 clones, 31% of them singletons.

The chain is built from TRBV2 and TRBJ1-2; D unresolved. This sample comprised alloreactive CD8+ T cells from a mixed lymphocyte reaction culture, obtained before intestinal transplant. This sample's subset: CFSE-low proliferating T cells sorted from roughly six-day pre-transplant mixed lymphocyte reaction (GvH or HvG direction). The TCR sequence derives from a human patient who received an intestinal transplant. This CDR3 reads CASSGLANYGYTF. CDR3 DNA sequence: TGTGCCAGCTCCGGGTTAGCTAACTATGGCTACACCTTC.